This record looks at one T cell receptor beta chain sequence and its context. Its matching antigen is unknown. Following RNA extraction, reverse transcription yielded cDNA that acted as the sequencing template. TCRdb keeps only in-frame clones here, not all; method: immunoSEQ multiplex PCR. The repertoire holds 120,000 or so clones, with roughly two fifths as singletons. The sample is drawn from a study of CD8+ T cells in alopecia areata. The wider study: Treated patients swallowed 5 to 10 mg of oral tofacitinib twice daily. Treatment ran 6 to 18 months, with 6 months of follow-up afterward.

Regarding the study as a whole: Alopecia totalis/universalis scalp especially showed more expanded CD8+ clones than normal scalp. Besides other cells, scalp samples also yield sequences of resident alphabeta T cells from normal skin.

Germline assignment: CDR1 KGHSH and CDR2 LQKENI. The CDR3 length is 16 residues. V was trimmed by 0 bases and J by 1 base, leaving 12 bases between them. The chain recombines TRBV18 with TRBJ1-1; D is uncertain. This sequence was found in a human donor with alopecia areata. Sequencing was done on a sample of CD4+ T cells sorted from blood. This CDR3 reads CASSPPASNQNTEAFF. The CDR3 DNA is TGTGCCAGCTCACCACCGGCGTCTAATCAGAACACTGAAGCTTTCTTT.